This section outlines one T cell receptor beta chain sequence together with its context. The sample holds a few counts of this clonotype. Its antigen is unknown. Base-call qualities are not available, and no considerably larger clone is one nucleotide away. This record belongs to a study of neurological immune-mediated disorders (dated by TCRdb to about 2019). Study-level background: The study compared peripheral blood TCR-beta repertoires of HTLV-I-associated myelopathy (HAM/TSP) patients, multiple sclerosis patients and healthy controls using UMI-based sequencing. The roughly 99 TCR-beta libraries covered PBMC samples along with longitudinal samples, technical triplicates, and paired sorted CD4+ and CD8+ T-cell subsets. The cohort included around 70 subjects: about 14 with HAM/TSP, some 34 with multiple sclerosis, and approximately 20 healthy controls.

Overall study outcomes, separate from this receptor: TCR clonal expansion was highest in HAM/TSP patients and lowest in MS patients, with MS patients falling below even healthy controls. No identical CDR3 amino acid sequences were shared among expanded clones across subjects, suggesting private TCR-beta repertoires in all groups.

Per the germline V gene, MNHEY is the CDR1 and SVGEGT is the CDR2. The CDR3 has 12 amino acids, counting the end cysteine and phenylalanine. Just the 36-base CDR3 DNA is kept, in frame starting at base 1. The junction shows trimming of 5 bases on V and 7 bases on J, plus 8 bases between the germline ends. To synthesize cDNA, template-switch 5'RACE was performed with a primer carrying a 10-nucleotide random unique molecular identifier so that each TCR transcript was tagged. Every sequencing run yielded over 200 million TCR-beta sequences covering 15-18 subjects. The RNeasy kit was used to extract total RNA. The KAPA Real-time Library Amplification kit was used to amplify TCR-beta VDJ regions with primers for the TCR constant region and the 5'RACE anchor. Sample indexes and Illumina adaptors were added in a first PCR, and a second PCR then increased library yield. The roughly 650 bp TCR product was size-selected on a 2% E-gel SizeSelection system after Ampure bead purification. Before pooling, libraries had their quality checked on a Bioanalyzer, their concentration measured with Qubit, and their quantity determined with the Kapa Library Quantification kit. Paired-end 2 x 150 bp sequencing of the libraries was performed on an Illumina HiSeq 2500. To increase sequence diversity, roughly 24-32% phiX was spiked into each library pool. The study's processing was this. Quality-filtered reads were processed with the UMI-based MiGEC pipeline, and over 90% of raw TCR sequences were removed by the MiGEC pipeline during error correction. IMGT germline references were used for aligning VDJ genes, and each clonotype was defined as a unique CDR3 amino acid sequence together with its V-J genes. Clonal expansion, Shannon diversity, and CDR3 relatedness (CalcPairwiseDistances, ClusterSamples) were evaluated with VDJtools, and phylogenetic trees were built with CLCbio workbench. Using coefficient-of-variation modelling across technical triplicates, the study counted a clone as expanded if it had at least 8 unique UMIs. TCRdb reprocessed the public reads (quality trimming at Q25 with fastp, clone calling with MiXCR) and kept in-frame beta chains. Rows with a matching CDR3 protein are joined into one entry that keeps the most common DNA and genes. In this record, the V and J calls reflect TCRdb's handling and not the investigators' own analysis. The sample table lists some 53,000 distinct CDR3 sequences, over 15% of them with a count of one. The top ten clonotypes cover roughly 4% of the sample.

The healthy controls were volunteers from a blood bank in Maryland, USA. For the unsorted PBMC libraries, 2 million PBMCs were stored in RNAlater at -80 degrees C until RNA extraction and were used to generate the libraries. Peripheral blood was subjected to Ficoll-Hypaque density gradient centrifugation to isolate PBMCs, which were then cryopreserved in liquid nitrogen. Here the chain combines TRBV6-2 or TRBV6-3 and TRBJ2-2; no D gene call is confident. The sample taken for sequencing was PBMCs. This sequence originates from a man between 60 and 75 years old in good health. The CDR3 region: CASSDVSGELFF. The nucleotides read TGTGCCAGCAGTGATGTAAGCGGGGAGCTGTTTTTT.